The next 7 T cell receptor beta chains were all read from a single sample in a study of T cells in localized non-small cell lung cancer. The protocol was immunoSEQ multiplex PCR, while the TCRdb copy is restricted to in-frame clones and leaves out a portion. The sample records some 1,000 clones, around 22% being singletons. The source was normal lung tissue next to the tumor, collected before any cancer treatment. These receptors all stem from a man aged 35 to 69 with stage III lung adenocarcinoma.

The genes are TRBV9 and TRBJ2-2; D uncertain. Germline V CDR1 and CDR2: SGDLS, YYNGEE. V dropped 5 bases and J dropped 6 bases, with 8 bases sitting between them. CDR3 length: 12 amino acids. This chain's CDR3 is CASSEGPGELFF. The CDR3 DNA reads as TGTGCCAGCAGTGAAGGGCCCGGGGAGCTGTTTTTT.

The gene calls are TRBV19 and TRBJ2-5; 10 bases are a match to TRBD2. Germline V lookup: CDR1 LNHDA, CDR2 SQIVND (reference sequence). Germline trimming cut 3 bases from V and 1 base from J; bases unmatched to any gene: 11. The CDR3 consists of 18 residues. The CDR3 sequence is CASSMGLAGEGAQETQYF. CDR3 DNA: TGTGCCAGTAGTATGGGGCTAGCGGGAGAAGGGGCCCAAGAGACCCAGTACTTC.

CDR3 sequence reads: CASSYEAVNTGELFF. CDR3 DNA: TGTGCCAGCAGTTACGAAGCGGTGAACACCGGGGAGCTGTTTTTT. This chain links TRBV6-8 with TRBJ2-2; D may be TRBD2 (5 bases). V shed 2 bases and J shed 1 base, with 8 bases lying between them. The CDR3 length is 15 residues. Germline V CDR1 and CDR2: MNHGY, SAAAGT.

The chain couples TRBV19 to TRBJ2-3; D gene ambiguous. The CDR3 has 15 amino acids. V shed 8 bases and J shed 0 bases, with 15 bases lying between them. The germline V gene encodes CDR1 LNHDA and CDR2 SQIVND (reference sequence). The CDR3 here is CASPIPSTSTDTQYF. Here the CDR3 DNA reads TGTGCCAGTCCCATCCCCAGCACTAGCACAGATACGCAGTATTTT.

This clone came up a few times. V is TRBV19 and J is TRBJ2-3; D is possibly TRBD2 (6 bases). The germline V gene has CDR1 LNHDA and CDR2 SQIVND (reference sequence). CDR3 length equals 14 residues. V lost 5 bases and J 4 bases, leaving 13 bases between the germline ends. The CDR3 loop is CASSGGGSSDTQYF. CDR3 coding DNA: TGTGCCAGTAGTGGTGGAGGGTCCTCAGATACGCAGTATTTT.

This clone is classed as large. The J gene is TRBJ2-7, the V gene TRBV19; 7 nucleotides match TRBD1. CDR3 length equals 13 residues. CDR1 and CDR2 from the germline V gene are LNHDA and SQIVND (reference sequence). V dropped 5 bases and J dropped 6; count of bases not matched to a gene: 7. CDR3 sequence reads: CASSPGTVLEQYF. The CDR3 bases are TGTGCCAGTAGTCCGGGGACAGTCCTCGAGCAGTACTTC.

The V gene is TRBV28, the J gene TRBJ1-2; D unresolved. CDR1 is MDHEN, CDR2 SYDVKM, per germline. The CDR3 totals 14 residues. V dropped 5 bases and J dropped 1 base, with 11 bases sitting between them. The CDR3 bases are TGTGCCAGCAGTGCTACACTGGGTAACTATGGCTACACCTTC. Protein product: CASSATLGNYGYTF.